The clone carrying this TCR beta chain was picked up one time. Its cognate antigen is unknown. TCRdb's copy holds only in-frame clones and misses some; the assay was immunoSEQ multiplex PCR. The data show 250,000 to 400,000 clones, around 90% seen once. CDR1 is SGHAT, CDR2 FQNNGV, per germline. The length of the CDR3 is 15 residues. V was clipped by 5 bases and J by 5 bases, with 18 bases between them. This specimen belongs to a study of cytomegalovirus exposure and HLA in healthy donors. Study overall: Later analysis reported that the roughly 110 validation repertoires shared the platform of the approximately 690 first-cohort repertoires.

Broader study findings: Reports showed the classifier diagnosing cytomegalovirus status with high specificity and sensitivity.

The chain is built from TRBV11-2 and TRBJ2-5, with D possibly matching TRBD2 (6 bases). Material: PBMCs. The source is a man younger than 45 in good health and CMV-seronegative. CDR3 in amino acids: CASSARARRGETQYF. In nucleotides, the CDR3 is TGTGCCAGCAGCGCAAGGGCCCGCCGGGGGGAGACCCAGTACTTC.